A single sample is the source of the 7 T cell receptor beta chains below, sequenced in a study of monozygotic twins with inflammatory bowel disease. TCRdb reanalyzed the 5' RACE reads and collapses them to one entry per CDR3 protein, without DNA. This table holds approximately 160,000 distinct CDR3 sequences. The source material was blood. These receptors all come from a human donor with ulcerative colitis or Crohn's disease, or a healthy co-twin of an affected twin (not recorded which).

The rearrangement uses TRBV12-3 or TRBV12-4 and TRBJ2-1; absent DNA, TCRdb's TRBD2 call cannot be checked. The CDR3 runs to 15 residues. The CDR3 sequence: CASSFSAGGVNEQFF.

The chain joins TRBV27 to TRBJ2-1. CDR1 and CDR2 from the germline V gene are MNHEY and SMNVEV (reference sequence). CDR3 length: 13 amino acids. CDR3 in amino acids: CASSLSVGTEQFF.

The genes are TRBV7-8 and TRBJ2-1; the TRBD1 assignment by TCRdb is unverifiable without DNA. Germline V lookup: CDR1 SGHVS, CDR2 FQNEAQ. This CDR3 is 18 amino acids long. The CDR3: CASSSQIGIARGGNEQFF.

V gene TRBV20-1 combines with J gene TRBJ2-1; TCRdb outputs TRBD2, but without DNA this stays unchecked. The CDR3 spans 12 residues. Germline loops: CDR1 DFQATT, CDR2 SNEGSKA (reference sequence). CDR3 sequence reads: CSASLLYNEQFF.

This chain links TRBV5-8 with TRBJ2-4; TCRdb designates TRBD1, a call that cannot be tested without DNA. Germline-derived CDR1 and CDR2 are SGHTS and YDEGEE. The CDR3 is 14 amino acids. CDR3 amino acids: CASTLDGAWNMQYF.

This CDR3 reads CATSSPVGSLETQYF. The genes are TRBV15 and TRBJ2-5. The CDR3 has 15 amino acids. Per germline, CDR1 LNHNV and CDR2 YYDKDF (reference sequence).

The chain couples TRBV12-3 or TRBV12-4 to TRBJ2-1; TCRdb reports TRBD2, a call that lacks DNA to check it against. This CDR3 region has 14 residues. CDR3 residues: CASRHSGSLNEQFF.